This T cell receptor beta chain was documented in a study of CD8 T cells in ankylosing spondylitis. The study, taken as a whole, reports: Seemingly distinctive of ankylosing spondylitis blood was a TCR beta motif formed by eight highly homologous variants. According to the report, clones linked to the disease were significantly enriched in matched synovial fluid samples taken from ankylosing spondylitis patients.

As regards this clonotype: Its antigen is currently unknown.

V lost 11 bases and J 8 bases, leaving 10 bases between the germline ends. The CDR3 has 10 amino acids. From germline, CDR1 is LGHNT and CDR2 FRNRAP. The TCR beta libraries were generated through quantitative 5'-RACE incorporating molecular barcodes. TCRdb ran MiXCR on the 5' RACE reads and lists one entry per CDR3 protein. Among about 360,000 distinct CDR3 sequences, approximately 22% were seen once, and the ten largest hold 13%. Sequencing was performed on blood, either unsorted or a sorted T cell fraction (not recorded which). The chain employs TRBV12-5 and TRBJ1-5; D is ambiguous. The clonotype was recovered from a male donor with ankylosing spondylitis or in good health (not recorded which). The CDR3 spells CAHSGEPQHF. Written as DNA, the CDR3 is TGTGCTCATTCCGGGGAGCCCCAGCATTTT.